These 3 T cell receptor beta chains were sequenced from one sample in a study of Graves' ophthalmopathy and Graves' hyperthyroidism. RNA transcripts yielded amplified TCR beta CDR3 regions. In the first round, RT-PCR was carried out with HTBI primers, and a multiplex PCR formed the second round. A single record per CDR3 protein comes from TCRdb applying MiXCR to the multiplex PCR reads. The data contain 170,000 or so distinct CDR3 sequences, around two fifths of them seen just once; the ten biggest clones take up around 5.5%. The sequenced sample consisted of peripheral blood. All receptors come from a woman aged 40-49 years with Graves' ophthalmopathy.

This clonotype was found many times. This chain uses TRBV28 with TRBJ2-7; either TRBD1 or TRBD2 may supply D (7 bases each). This CDR3 spans 15 amino acids. The V gene lost 3 bases and the J gene lost 4 bases, with 16 bases spanning the gap. Per germline, CDR1 MDHEN and CDR2 SYDVKM. CDR3: CASSLGGTDKYEQYF. The CDR3 DNA follows: TGTGCCAGCAGTTTGGGGGGGACAGACAAGTACGAGCAGTACTTC.

This chain uses TRBV11-3 with TRBJ1-6; D unclear. Germline lookup yields CDR1 SGHNT and CDR2 YENEEA. The CDR3 extends over 14 amino acids. Trimming stripped 5 bases from V and 13 bases from J, with 18 bases between. This chain's CDR3 is CASSPWAASEPLHF. In DNA, the CDR3 is TGTGCCAGCAGCCCCTGGGCAGCCTCCGAGCCCCTCCACTTT. Together with reference TRBV11-3 and TRBJ1-6, the CDR3 gives the full variable domain: EAGVVQSPRYKIIEKKQPVAFWCNPISGHNTLYWYLQNLGQGPELLIRYENEEAVDDSQLPKDRFSAERLKGVDSTLKIQPAELGDSAVYLCASSPWAASEPLHFGNGTRLTVT.

This clonotype was counted at least ten times. The V call is TRBV7-8, the J call TRBJ2-5; D ambiguous. The CDR3 consists of 14 residues. Trimming shortened V by 7 bases and J by 3 bases, and 15 bases separated the two germline ends. CDR1 and CDR2 (germline): SGHVS, FQNEAQ. CDR3 DNA sequence: TGTGCCAGCAACCGAGTACGGTCCGAAGAGACCCAGTACTTC. This sequence encodes CASNRVRSEETQYF.